The sample holds one count of the clone carrying this T cell receptor beta chain. This entry belongs to a study of cytomegalovirus exposure and HLA in healthy donors. Study summary: Earlier findings included 90 million to 120 million unique TCR beta sequences obtained from about 180 million T cells.

PCR used 60 Vbeta primers and 13 Jbeta primers. Only in-frame clones appear in the TCRdb table, and some are missing; sequencing was by immunoSEQ multiplex PCR. The repertoire has about 120,000 clones, 77% of them found once; the top ten carry roughly 4.2%. V shed 5 bases, J shed 7 bases, and the junction held 7 bases outside the gene matches. Germline V gene data show CDR1 as LNHDA and CDR2 as SQIVND (reference sequence). The CDR3 sequence is 14 residues long. Each donor's status was that of a healthy bone marrow donor. The genes are TRBV19 and TRBJ1-5, with TRBD1 matching 8 bases. The receptor comes from a male donor in good health and CMV-seropositive. The sample was PBMCs. CDR3 bases: TGTGCCAGTAGTCTCAAGACAGGGGCCCAGCCCCAGCATTTT. Its protein product is CASSLKTGAQPQHF.